This T cell receptor beta chain was captured in a study of post-analysis software for immune sequencing data. About the study: Progressive-relapsing, secondary progressive and relapsing-remitting multiple sclerosis were among the disease courses included.

The study, taken as a whole, reports: Significantly lower normalized Chao1 diversity was found in patients with multiple sclerosis relative to controls. TRBV segments more frequent in patients than in controls numbered several and included TRBV5-6, TRBV5-1 and TRBV20-1. The F measure placed samples prepared in the same batch into strongly shared clusters.

Germline assignment: CDR1 MNHNS and CDR2 SASEGT. CDR3 length equals 12 residues. In this sample, this clonotype turned up a few times. Its target is not known. Each TCR beta cDNA library carried unique molecular identifiers. The T cell input of about 0.9 to 10 million gave roughly 0.5 million cDNA molecules. MiXCR, run by TCRdb on the PCR reads, gives a single entry per CDR3 protein. This repertoire shows about 770,000 distinct CDR3 sequences, more than 45% found once; its top ten account for approximately 5%. The chain couples TRBV6-1 to TRBJ2-4; 7 bases fit TRBD2. The assigned J gene may be wrong: the sequence end matches TRBJ2-7 better. The clonotype comes from a girl aged 10-17 years with multiple sclerosis. The specimen sequenced was blood. The CDR3 region is CASQGLHYEQYF. The CDR3 DNA reads as TGTGCCAGCCAGGGACTACATTACGAGCAGTACTTC.